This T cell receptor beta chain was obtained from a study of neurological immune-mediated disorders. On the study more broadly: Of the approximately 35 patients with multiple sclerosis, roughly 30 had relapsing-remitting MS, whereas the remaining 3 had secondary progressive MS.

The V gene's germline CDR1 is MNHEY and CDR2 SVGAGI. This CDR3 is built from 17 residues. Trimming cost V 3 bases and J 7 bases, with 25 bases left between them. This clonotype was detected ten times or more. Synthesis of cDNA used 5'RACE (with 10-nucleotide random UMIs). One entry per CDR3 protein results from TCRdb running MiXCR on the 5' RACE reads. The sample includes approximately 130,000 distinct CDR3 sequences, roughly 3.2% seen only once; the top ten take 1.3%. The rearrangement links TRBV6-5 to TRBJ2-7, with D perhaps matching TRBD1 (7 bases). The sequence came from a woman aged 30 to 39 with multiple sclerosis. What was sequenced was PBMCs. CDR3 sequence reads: CASSYGRAGTAPLEQYF. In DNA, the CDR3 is TGTGCCAGCAGTTATGGCCGTGCGGGGACAGCCCCCCTAGAGCAGTACTTC.